The clone carrying this T cell receptor beta chain was observed a few times. The antigen remains unidentified. Germline V lookup: CDR1 LNHDA, CDR2 SQIVND (reference sequence). Losses at the gene ends were 3 bases for V and 3 bases for J; bases not matched to a gene: 8. The CDR3 is 16 residues long. The data derive from a study of molecular identifiers for immune sequencing clone quantification. Points from the study as a whole: Clones of above 20 RNA copies carried over 98% of effector molecules; in naive cells they carried under 1%. Identical TCR molecules that share a barcode could lead to an underestimation of highly expanded clone sizes.

In preparing bulk TCR libraries, previously described methods and listed TCR primers were used. TCRdb redid the calling of the PCR reads with MiXCR, one entry per CDR3 protein. The sample has more than 450,000 distinct CDR3 sequences; 20% to 25% are singletons. The receptor comes from a human donor in good health. Some libraries in this study had Jurkat cell RNA spiked in. This chain connects TRBV19 to TRBJ1-5, with 7 bases aligning to TRBD1. The sequencing input was naive CD8+ T cells from blood, with Jurkat cell RNA spiked in. As for subset: FACS-sorted CD8+CD4-CCR7+CD45RA+ naive T cells. For the CDR3, the DNA is TGTGCCAGTAGTATTGGAAGCAGGGGGATCAATCAGCCCCAGCATTTT. Its translation is CASSIGSRGINQPQHF.